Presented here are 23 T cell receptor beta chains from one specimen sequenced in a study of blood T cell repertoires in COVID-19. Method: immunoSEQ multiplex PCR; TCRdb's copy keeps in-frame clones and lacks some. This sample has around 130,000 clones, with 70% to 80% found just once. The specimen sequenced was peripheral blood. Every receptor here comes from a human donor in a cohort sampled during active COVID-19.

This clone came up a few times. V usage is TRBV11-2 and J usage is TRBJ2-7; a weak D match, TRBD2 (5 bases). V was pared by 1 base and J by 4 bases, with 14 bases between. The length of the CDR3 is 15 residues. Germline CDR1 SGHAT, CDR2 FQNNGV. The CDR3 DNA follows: TGTGCCAGCAGCTTAGCCACGGGGAACATGTACGAGCAGTACTTC. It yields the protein CASSLATGNMYEQYF.

The CDR3 here is CASSWFSGDTQYF. CDR3 DNA sequence: TGCGCCAGCAGCTGGTTTTCGGGTGATACGCAGTATTTT. The genes are TRBV5-1 and TRBJ2-3, with D unclear. CDR1 SGHRS and CDR2 YFSETQ come from the germline V gene. Deletions cut 3 bases from V and 6 bases from J, with 11 bases between. CDR3 size: 13 residues.

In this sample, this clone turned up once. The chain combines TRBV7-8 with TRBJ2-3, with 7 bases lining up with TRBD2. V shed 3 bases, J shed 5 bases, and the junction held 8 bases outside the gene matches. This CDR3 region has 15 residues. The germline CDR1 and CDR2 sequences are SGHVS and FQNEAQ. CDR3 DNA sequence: TGTGCCAGCAGCTTGGGGAGCGGGGTGGGAGATACGCAGTATTTT. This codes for CASSLGSGVGDTQYF. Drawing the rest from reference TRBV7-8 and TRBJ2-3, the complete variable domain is GAGVSQSPRYKVAKRGQDVALRCDPISGHVSLFWYQQALGQGPEFLTYFQNEAQLDKSGLPSDRFFAERPEGSVSTLKIQRTQQEDSAVYLCASSLGSGVGDTQYFGPGTRLTVL.

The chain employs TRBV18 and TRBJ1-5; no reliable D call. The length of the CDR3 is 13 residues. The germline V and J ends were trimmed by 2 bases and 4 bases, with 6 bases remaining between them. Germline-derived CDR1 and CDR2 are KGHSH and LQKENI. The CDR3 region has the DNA TGTGCCAGCTCACCAACAGAGAATCAGCCCCAGCATTTT. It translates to CASSPTENQPQHF. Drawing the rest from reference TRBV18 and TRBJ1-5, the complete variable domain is NAGVMQNPRHLVRRRGQEARLRCSPMKGHSHVYWYRQLPEEGLKFMVYLQKENIIDESGMPKERFSAEFPKEGPSILRIQQVVRGDSAAYFCASSPTENQPQHFGDGTRLSIL.

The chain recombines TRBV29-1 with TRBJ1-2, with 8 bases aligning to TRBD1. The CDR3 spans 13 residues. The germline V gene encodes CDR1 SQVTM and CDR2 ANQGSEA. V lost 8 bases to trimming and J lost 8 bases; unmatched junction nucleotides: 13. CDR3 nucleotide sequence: TGCAGCATTGGGGAAGGGACAGGAGGCGGCTACACCTTC. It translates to CSIGEGTGGGYTF.

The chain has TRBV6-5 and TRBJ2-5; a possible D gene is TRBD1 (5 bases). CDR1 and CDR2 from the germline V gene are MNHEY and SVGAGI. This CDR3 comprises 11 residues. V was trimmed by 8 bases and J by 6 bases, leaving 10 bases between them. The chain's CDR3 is CASWQGQTQYF. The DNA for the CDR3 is TGTGCCAGCTGGCAGGGCCAGACCCAGTACTTC.

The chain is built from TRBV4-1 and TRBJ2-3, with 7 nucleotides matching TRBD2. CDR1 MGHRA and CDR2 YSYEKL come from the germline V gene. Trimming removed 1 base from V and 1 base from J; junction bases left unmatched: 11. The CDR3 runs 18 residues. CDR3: CASSQVGLGRGGTDTQYF. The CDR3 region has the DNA TGCGCCAGCAGCCAAGTGGGATTAGGACGGGGGGGCACAGATACGCAGTATTTT.

DNA of the CDR3: TGCGCCAGCAGCGCGGACAGCAGCTATGGCTACACCTTC. This codes for CASSADSSYGYTF. The chain uses TRBV5-1 and TRBJ1-2; the D gene is possibly TRBD1 (6 bases). Trimming stripped 4 bases from V and 4 bases from J, with 11 bases between. Germline CDR1 reads SGHRS; CDR2 reads YFSETQ. The CDR3 consists of 13 residues. The complete variable domain, with remaining parts taken from reference TRBV5-1 and TRBJ1-2, reads KAGVTQTPRYLIKTRGQQVTLSCSPISGHRSVSWYQQTPGQGLQFLFEYFSETQRNKGNFPGRFSGRQFSNSRSEMNVSTLELGDSALYLCASSADSSYGYTFGSGTRLTVV.

The CDR3 sequence: CASSSGTEETQYF. In nucleotides, the CDR3 is TGTGCCAGCAGCTCCGGGACAGAAGAGACCCAGTACTTC. The chain uses TRBV3-1 (or the pseudogene TRBV3-2) and TRBJ2-5, with 7 nucleotides matching TRBD1. Germline assignment: CDR1 LGHDT and CDR2 YNNKEL (reference sequence). There are 13 residues in the CDR3. The trim removed 5 bases at V and 3 bases at J, leaving 3 bases unmatched.

CDR3 sequence: CSAAGGGMEETQYF. The CDR3 DNA reads TGCAGCGCCGCGGGGGGTGGAATGGAAGAGACCCAGTACTTC. The rearrangement uses TRBV29-1 and TRBJ2-5, with 8 bases aligning to TRBD2. The germline V gene encodes CDR1 SQVTM and CDR2 ANQGSEA. The CDR3 spans 14 residues. With V trimmed by 7 bases and J by 3 bases, 10 bases remained unmatched.

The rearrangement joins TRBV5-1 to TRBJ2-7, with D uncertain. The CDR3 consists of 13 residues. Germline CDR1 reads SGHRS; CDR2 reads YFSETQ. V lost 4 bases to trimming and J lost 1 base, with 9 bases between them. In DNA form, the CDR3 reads TGCGCCAGCAGCCCGAGGATATCCTACGAGCAGTACTTC. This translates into CASSPRISYEQYF.

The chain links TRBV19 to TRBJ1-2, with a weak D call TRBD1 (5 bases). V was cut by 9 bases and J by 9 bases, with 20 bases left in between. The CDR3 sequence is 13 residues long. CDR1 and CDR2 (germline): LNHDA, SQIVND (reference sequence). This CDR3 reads CASSEGGVFSYTF. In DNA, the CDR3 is TGTGCCAGCAGTGAAGGAGGGGTTTTCAGCTACACCTTC.

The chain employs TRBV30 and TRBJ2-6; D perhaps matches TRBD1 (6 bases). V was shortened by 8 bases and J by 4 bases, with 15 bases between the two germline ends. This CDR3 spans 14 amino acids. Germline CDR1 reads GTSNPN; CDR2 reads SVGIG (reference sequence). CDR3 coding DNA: TGTGCCCTGCAAACAGGGAACGGGGCCAACGTCCTGACTTTC. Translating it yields CALQTGNGANVLTF.

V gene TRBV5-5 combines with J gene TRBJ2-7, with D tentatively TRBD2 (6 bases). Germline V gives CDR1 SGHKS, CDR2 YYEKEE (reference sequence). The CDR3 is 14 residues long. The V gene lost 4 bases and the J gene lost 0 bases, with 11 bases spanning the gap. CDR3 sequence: CASSQLTSSYEQYF. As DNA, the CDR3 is TGTGCCAGCAGCCAACTGACTAGCTCCTACGAGCAGTACTTC.

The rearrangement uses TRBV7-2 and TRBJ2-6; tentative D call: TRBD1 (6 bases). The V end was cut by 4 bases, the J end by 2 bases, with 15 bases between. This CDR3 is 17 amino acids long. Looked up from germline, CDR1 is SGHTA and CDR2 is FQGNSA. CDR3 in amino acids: CASSSRIGTTGANVLTF. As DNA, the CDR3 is TGTGCCAGCAGCTCCAGAATTGGGACAACTGGGGCCAACGTCCTGACTTTC.

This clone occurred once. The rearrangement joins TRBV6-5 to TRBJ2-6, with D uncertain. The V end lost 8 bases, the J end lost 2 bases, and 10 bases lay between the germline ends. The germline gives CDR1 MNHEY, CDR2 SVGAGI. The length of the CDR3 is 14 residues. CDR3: CASSRAPGANVLTF. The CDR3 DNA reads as TGTGCCAGCTCCCGAGCTCCTGGGGCCAACGTCCTGACTTTC.

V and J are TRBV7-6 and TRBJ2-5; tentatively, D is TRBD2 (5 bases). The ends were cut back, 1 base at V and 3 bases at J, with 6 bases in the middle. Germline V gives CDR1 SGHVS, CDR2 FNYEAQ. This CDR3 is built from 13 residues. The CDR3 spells CASSLGGEETQYF. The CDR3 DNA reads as TGTGCCAGCAGCTTAGGGGGAGAAGAGACCCAGTACTTC.

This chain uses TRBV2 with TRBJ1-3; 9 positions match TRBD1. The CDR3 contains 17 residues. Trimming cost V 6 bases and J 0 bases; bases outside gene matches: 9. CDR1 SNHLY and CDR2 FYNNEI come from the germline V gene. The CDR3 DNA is TGTGCCAGCAGCTACAGGGGGCTACGACTCTCTGGAAACACCATATATTTT. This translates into CASSYRGLRLSGNTIYF.

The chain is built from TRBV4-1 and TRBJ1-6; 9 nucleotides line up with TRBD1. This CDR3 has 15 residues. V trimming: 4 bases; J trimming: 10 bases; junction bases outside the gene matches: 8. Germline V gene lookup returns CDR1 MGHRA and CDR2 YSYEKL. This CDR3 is CASSLVGQGESPLHF. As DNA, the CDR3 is TGCGCCAGCAGCCTCGTGGGACAGGGAGAGTCACCCCTCCACTTT.

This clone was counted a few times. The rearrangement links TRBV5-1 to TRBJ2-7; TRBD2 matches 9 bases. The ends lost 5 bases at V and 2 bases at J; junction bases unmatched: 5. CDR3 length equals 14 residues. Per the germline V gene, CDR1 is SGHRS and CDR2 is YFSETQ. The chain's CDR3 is CASRQTSGPYEQYF. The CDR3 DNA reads TGCGCCAGCAGACAGACTAGCGGTCCCTACGAGCAGTACTTC.

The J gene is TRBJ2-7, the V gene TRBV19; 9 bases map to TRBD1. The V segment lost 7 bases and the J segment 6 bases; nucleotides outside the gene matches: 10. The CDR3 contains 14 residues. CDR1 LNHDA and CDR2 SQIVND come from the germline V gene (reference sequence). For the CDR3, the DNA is TGTGCCAGTATTCCCGGGACAGGGCTTGGCGAGCAGTACTTC. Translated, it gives CASIPGTGLGEQYF.

CDR3 amino acids: CASSQGRQPYF. CDR3 DNA sequence: TGTGCCAGCAGCCAAGGGCGCCAGCCGTACTTC. The chain employs TRBV16 and TRBJ2-7; D not resolved. The germline CDR1 and CDR2 sequences are KGHSY and FQNENV. The CDR3 sequence is 11 residues long. V gave up 2 bases and J gave up 12 bases, with 11 bases separating them.

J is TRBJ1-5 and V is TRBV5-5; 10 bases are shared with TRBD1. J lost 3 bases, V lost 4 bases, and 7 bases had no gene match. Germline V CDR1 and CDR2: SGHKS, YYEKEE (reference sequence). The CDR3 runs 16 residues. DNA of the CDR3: TGTGCCAGCAGCCTAACGACAGGGGGCATCAATCAGCCCCAGCATTTT. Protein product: CASSLTTGGINQPQHF.